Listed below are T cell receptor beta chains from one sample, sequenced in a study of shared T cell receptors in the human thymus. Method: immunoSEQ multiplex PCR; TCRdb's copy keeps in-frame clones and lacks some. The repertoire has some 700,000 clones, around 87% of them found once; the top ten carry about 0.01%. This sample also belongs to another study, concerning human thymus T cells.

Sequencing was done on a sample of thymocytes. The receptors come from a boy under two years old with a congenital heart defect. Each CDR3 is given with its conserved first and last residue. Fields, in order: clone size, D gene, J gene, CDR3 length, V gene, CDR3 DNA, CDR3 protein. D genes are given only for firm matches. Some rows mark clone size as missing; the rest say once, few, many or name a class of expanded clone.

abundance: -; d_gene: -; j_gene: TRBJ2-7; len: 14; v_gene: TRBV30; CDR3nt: TGTGCCTGGAGCCACCCGACAGCGCCTTACGAGCAGTACTTC; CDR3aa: CAWSHPTAPYEQYF
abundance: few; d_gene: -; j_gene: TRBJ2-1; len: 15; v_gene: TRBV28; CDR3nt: TGTGCCAGCAGTCCTAGCCGCCGCTCCTACAATGAGCAGTTCTTC; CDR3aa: CASSPSRRSYNEQFF
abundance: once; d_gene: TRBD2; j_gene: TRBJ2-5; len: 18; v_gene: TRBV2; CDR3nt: TGTGCCAGCAGTGAAGCGCTTCGGCTAGCGGGGAGCCCAGAGACCCAGTACTTC; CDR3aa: CASSEALRLAGSPETQYF
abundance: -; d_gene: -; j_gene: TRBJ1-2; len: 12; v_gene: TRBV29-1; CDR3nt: TGCAGCGTTACAGGTGATAACTATGGCTACACCTTC; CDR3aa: CSVTGDNYGYTF
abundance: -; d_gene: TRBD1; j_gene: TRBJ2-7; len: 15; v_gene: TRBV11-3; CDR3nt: TGTGCCAGCAGCGGCCGGGACAGGAGCTCCTACGAGCAGTACTTC; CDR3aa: CASSGRDRSSYEQYF
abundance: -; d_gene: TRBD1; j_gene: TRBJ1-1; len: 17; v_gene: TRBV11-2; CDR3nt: TGTGCCAGCAGCTGCCCCCCAGGACAGGGCTCGAACACTGAAGCTTTCTTT; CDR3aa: CASSCPPGQGSNTEAFF
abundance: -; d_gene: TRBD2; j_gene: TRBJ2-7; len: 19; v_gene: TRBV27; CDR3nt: TGTGCCAGCAGCGTAACCGGGACTAGCGGGAGCCGTAGCTCCTACGAGCAGTACTTC; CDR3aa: CASSVTGTSGSRSSYEQYF
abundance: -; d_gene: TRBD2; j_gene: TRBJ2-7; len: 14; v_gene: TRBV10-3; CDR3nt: TGTGCCATCTCTAGCGGGAGAGGGCACTACGAGCAGTACTTC; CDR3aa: CAISSGRGHYEQYF
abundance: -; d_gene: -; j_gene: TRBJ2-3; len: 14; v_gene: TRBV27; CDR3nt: TGTGCCAGCATCCACCCAGGCTACACAGATACGCAGTATTTT; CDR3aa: CASIHPGYTDTQYF
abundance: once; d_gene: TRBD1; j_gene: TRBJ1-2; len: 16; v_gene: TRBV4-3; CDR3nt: TGCGCCAGCAGCCAAGATCCCGGGACAGCGGTCTTCGGCTACACCTTC; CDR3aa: CASSQDPGTAVFGYTF
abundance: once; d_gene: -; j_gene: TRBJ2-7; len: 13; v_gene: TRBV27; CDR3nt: TGTGCCAGCAGCCCCCGGGGGAGCTACGAGCAGTACTTC; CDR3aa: CASSPRGSYEQYF
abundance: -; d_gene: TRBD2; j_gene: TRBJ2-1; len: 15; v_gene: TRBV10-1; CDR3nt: TGCGCCAGCAGTGAGCGGGGGGACCGAAGGGATGAGCAGTTCTTC; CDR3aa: CASSERGDRRDEQFF
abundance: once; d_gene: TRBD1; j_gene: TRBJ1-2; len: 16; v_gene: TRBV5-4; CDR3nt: TGTGCCAGCAGCCGGGGGTCACAGGGGTTCCCCTATGGCTACACCTTC; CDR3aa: CASSRGSQGFPYGYTF
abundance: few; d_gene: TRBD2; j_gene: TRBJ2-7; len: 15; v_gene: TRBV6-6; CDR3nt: TGTGCCAGCAGGGCCGGGACTAGCGGGTCCTACGAGCAGTACTTC; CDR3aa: CASRAGTSGSYEQYF
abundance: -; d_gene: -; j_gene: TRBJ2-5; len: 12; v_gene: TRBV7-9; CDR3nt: TGTGCCAGCAGCTCCAGGGAAGAGACCCAGTACTTC; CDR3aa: CASSSREETQYF
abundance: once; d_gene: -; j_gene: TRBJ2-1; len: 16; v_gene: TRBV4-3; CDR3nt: TGCGCCAGCAGCCCAGTTTATGGGAGCTCCTACAATGAGCAGTTCTTC; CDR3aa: CASSPVYGSSYNEQFF
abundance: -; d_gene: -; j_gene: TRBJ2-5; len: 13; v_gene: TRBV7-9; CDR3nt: TGTGCCAGCAGCCCCTTGGCCCAAGAGACCCAGTACTTC; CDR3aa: CASSPLAQETQYF
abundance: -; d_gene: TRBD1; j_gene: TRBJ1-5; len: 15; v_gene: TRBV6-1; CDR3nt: TGTGCCAGCAGACCCAGGGGGTATAGCAATCAGCCCCAGCATTTT; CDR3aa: CASRPRGYSNQPQHF
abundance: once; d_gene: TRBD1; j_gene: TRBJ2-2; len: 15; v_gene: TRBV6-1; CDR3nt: TGTGCCAGCAGTGGGGGGACAGTGAACACCGGGGAGCTGTTTTTT; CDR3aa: CASSGGTVNTGELFF
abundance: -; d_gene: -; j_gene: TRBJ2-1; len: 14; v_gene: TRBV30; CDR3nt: TGTGCCTGGAGTTTAAGGCAGGGGGGAAATGAGCAGTTCTTC; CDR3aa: CAWSLRQGGNEQFF
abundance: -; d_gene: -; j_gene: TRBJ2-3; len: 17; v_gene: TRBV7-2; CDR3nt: TGTGCCAGCAGCTTAGTTCGCGACAGACCCACCACAGATACGCAGTATTTT; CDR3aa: CASSLVRDRPTTDTQYF
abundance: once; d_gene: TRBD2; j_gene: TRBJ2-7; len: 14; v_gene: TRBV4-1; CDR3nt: TGCGCCAGCGGGGTGGAGCGGGGCCCCTACGAGCAGTACTTC; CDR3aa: CASGVERGPYEQYF
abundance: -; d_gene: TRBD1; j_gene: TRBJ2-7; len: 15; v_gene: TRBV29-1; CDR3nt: TGCAGCGTTGTACGGACAGGGGCTAGCTCCTACGAGCAGTACTTC; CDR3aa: CSVVRTGASSYEQYF
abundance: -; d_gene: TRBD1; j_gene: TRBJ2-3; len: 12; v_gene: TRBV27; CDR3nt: TGTGCCACAGGGGGCAACACAGATACGCAGTATTTT; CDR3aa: CATGGNTDTQYF
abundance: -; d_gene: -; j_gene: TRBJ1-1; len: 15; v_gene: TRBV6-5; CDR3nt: TGTGCCAGCTCCATCTCCTCCGGAGTTAACACTGAAGCTTTCTTT; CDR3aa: CASSISSGVNTEAFF
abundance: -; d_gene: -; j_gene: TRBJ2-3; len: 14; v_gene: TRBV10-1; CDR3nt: TGCGCCAGCAGTGAGTCCGCGGTTCCTCATACGCAGTATTTT; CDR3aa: CASSESAVPHTQYF
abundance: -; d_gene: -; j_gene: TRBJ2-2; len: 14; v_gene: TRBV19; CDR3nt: TGTGCCAGTAGTGGGGAGTCGAACACCGGGGAGCTGTTTTTT; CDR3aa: CASSGESNTGELFF
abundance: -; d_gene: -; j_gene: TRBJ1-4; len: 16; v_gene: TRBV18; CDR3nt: TGTGCCAGCTCACCACGGCAGGCAGCCGAACCCCTCAAACTGTTTTTT; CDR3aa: CASSPRQAAEPLKLFF
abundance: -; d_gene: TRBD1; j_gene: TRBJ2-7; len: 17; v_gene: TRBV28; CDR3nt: TGTGCCAGCAGTTGGTGCCCACGAAGACAGGGTACATCCGAGCAGTACTTC; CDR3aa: CASSWCPRRQGTSEQYF
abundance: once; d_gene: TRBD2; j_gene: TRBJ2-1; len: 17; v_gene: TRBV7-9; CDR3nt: TGTGCCAGCAGCTTTTTAGCGGGTCCCTATACCTACAATGAGCAGTTCTTC; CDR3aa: CASSFLAGPYTYNEQFF
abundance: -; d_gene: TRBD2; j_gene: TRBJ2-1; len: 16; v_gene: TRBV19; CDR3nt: TGTGCCAGTAGTCCTCGGGGGACTAGCAGGCGCAATGAGCAGTTCTTC; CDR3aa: CASSPRGTSRRNEQFF
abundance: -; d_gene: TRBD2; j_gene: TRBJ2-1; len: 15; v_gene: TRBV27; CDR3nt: TGTGCCAGCAGGTCAAAGCGGCTAGCGGACAATGAGCAGTTCTTC; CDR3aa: CASRSKRLADNEQFF
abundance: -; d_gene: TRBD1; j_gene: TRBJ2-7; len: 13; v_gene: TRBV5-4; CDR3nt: TGTGCCAGCAGCGGGGACAGGGTGAGGGAGCAGTACTTC; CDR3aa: CASSGDRVREQYF
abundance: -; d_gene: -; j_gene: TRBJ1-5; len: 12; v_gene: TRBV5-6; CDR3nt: TGTGCCAGCAGCCGAGAACGGCAGCCCCAGCATTTT; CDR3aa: CASSRERQPQHF
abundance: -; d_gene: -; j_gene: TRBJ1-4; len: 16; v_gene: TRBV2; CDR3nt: TGTGCCAGCAGTGAGCCCCCCGGGGGGCCCAGTGAAAAACTGTTTTTT; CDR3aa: CASSEPPGGPSEKLFF
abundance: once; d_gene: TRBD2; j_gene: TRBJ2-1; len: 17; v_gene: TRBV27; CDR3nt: TGTGCCAGCAGTTTAGCAGGCCCCGGACTAGCATACAATGAGCAGTTCTTC; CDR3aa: CASSLAGPGLAYNEQFF
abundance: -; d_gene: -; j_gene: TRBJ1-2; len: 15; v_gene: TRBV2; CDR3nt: TGTGCCAGCAGAACTTGTCCAGGCCTGAACTATGGCTACACCTTC; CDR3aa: CASRTCPGLNYGYTF
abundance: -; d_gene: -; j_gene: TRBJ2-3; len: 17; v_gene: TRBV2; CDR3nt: TGTGCCAGCAGTGAATCAGGGGCTAGCCCGAGCACAGATACGCAGTATTTT; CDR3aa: CASSESGASPSTDTQYF
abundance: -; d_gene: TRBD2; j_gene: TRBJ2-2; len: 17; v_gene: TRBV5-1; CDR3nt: TGCGCCAGCAGCCTCCTTCCATTCGCGGGAGGGCCTGTTGTGCTGTTTTTT; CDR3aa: CASSLLPFAGGPVVLFF
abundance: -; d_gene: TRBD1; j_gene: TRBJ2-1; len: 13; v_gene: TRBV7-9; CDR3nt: TGTGCCAGCAGCTGCGACAGGGGTCATGAGCAGTTCTTC; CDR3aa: CASSCDRGHEQFF
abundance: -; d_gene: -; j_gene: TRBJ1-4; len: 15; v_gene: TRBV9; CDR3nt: TGTGCCAGCAGCGGATTTACAGGGAGCGGTGAAAAACTGTTTTTT; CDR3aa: CASSGFTGSGEKLFF
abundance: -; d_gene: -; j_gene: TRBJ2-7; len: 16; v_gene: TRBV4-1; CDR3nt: TGCGCCAGCAGCCAAGAAGGAGGCATGACTGACTACGAGCAGTACTTC; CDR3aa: CASSQEGGMTDYEQYF
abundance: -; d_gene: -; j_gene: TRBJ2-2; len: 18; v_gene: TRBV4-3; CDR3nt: TGCGCCAGCAGCCAAGTGTTCCGTCGGGGGAGTAACACCGGGGAGCTGTTTTTT; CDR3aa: CASSQVFRRGSNTGELFF
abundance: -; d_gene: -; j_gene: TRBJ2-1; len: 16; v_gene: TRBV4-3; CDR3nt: TGCGCCAGCAGCCAAGACCTGTGGGAGGGGGACGGTGAGCAGTTCTTC; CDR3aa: CASSQDLWEGDGEQFF
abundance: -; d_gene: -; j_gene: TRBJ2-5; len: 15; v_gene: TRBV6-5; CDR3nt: TGTGCCAGCAGTTCGTCGATTCCCTGGGCAGAGACCCAGTACTTC; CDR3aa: CASSSSIPWAETQYF
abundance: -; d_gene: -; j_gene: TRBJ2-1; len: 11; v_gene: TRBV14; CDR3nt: TGTGCCAGCAGCCAAGCGACAGAGCAGTTCTTC; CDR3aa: CASSQATEQFF
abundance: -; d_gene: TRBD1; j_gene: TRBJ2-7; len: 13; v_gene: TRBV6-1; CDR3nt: TGTGCCAGCAAACGGGACAGGACCTACGAGCAGTACTTC; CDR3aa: CASKRDRTYEQYF
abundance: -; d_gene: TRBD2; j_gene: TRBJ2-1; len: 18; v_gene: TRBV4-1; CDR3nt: TGCGCCAGCAGCCAAGATACGGAAAAGCGGGAGGTATACAATGAGCAGTTCTTC; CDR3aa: CASSQDTEKREVYNEQFF